A selection of T cell receptor beta chains follows, all from one sample in a study of cytomegalovirus exposure and HLA in healthy donors. Libraries were prepared by immunoSEQ multiplex PCR; TCRdb keeps only in-frame clonotypes and omits some of them. The sample holds about 190,000 clones, roughly 80% seen once. The specimen sequenced was PBMCs. The receptors come from a woman under 30 in good health and CMV-seronegative. CDR3s include the opening cysteine and the closing phenylalanine or tryptophan. Fields, in order: D gene, V gene, clone size, J gene, CDR3 DNA, CDR3 protein. D genes are given only for firm matches. Size values are once, few and many counts, or a class for expanded clones, and some rows have none.

.	TRBV18	.	TRBJ1-2	TGTGCCAGCTCACCTCAGGAAGGGGTTAACTATGGCTACACCTTC	CASSPQEGVNYGYTF
.	TRBV30	.	TRBJ1-4	TGTGCCTGGAGTGAAACACAGGGATCTAATGAAAAACTGTTTTTT	CAWSETQGSNEKLFF
.	TRBV27	.	TRBJ1-1	TGTGCCAGCAGTCGAGACAGTTGGAAAATGAACACTGAAGCTTTCTTT	CASSRDSWKMNTEAFF
.	TRBV30	.	TRBJ2-7	TGTGCCTCAGGGTCCCCCTACGAGCAGTACTTC	CASGSPYEQYF
.	TRBV20-1	.	TRBJ1-1	TGCAGTGCTGAGGCCGTGACTGGGGCTTTCTTT	CSAEAVTGAFF
TRBD1	TRBV4-1	.	TRBJ1-1	TGCGCCTCGGGGTCCCGGGACAGGGGGCGCACTGAAGCTTTCTTT	CASGSRDRGRTEAFF
TRBD2	TRBV5-6	.	TRBJ2-2	TGTGCCAGCAGCCTCACCCGAGCGGGAGCGGACACCGGGGAGCTGTTTTTT	CASSLTRAGADTGELFF
.	TRBV6-4	.	TRBJ1-2	TGTGCCAGCAGTGACGGGGGGGTTAATGGCTACACCTTC	CASSDGGVNGYTF
TRBD1	TRBV2	.	TRBJ1-2	TGTGCCAGCAGTCCGACAGGGGTTGGCTACACCTTC	CASSPTGVGYTF
.	TRBV28	once	TRBJ2-7	TGTGCCAGCAGGCCCCCGGCTGGTGTGCGGTTCAACGAGCAGTACTTC	CASRPPAGVRFNEQYF
.	TRBV28	.	TRBJ2-2	TGTGCCAGCAGTTTTACAAACACCGGGGAGCTGTTTTTT	CASSFTNTGELFF
.	TRBV5-1	.	TRBJ2-1	TGCGCCAGCAGCTTGGAGTCGGGCAGGGGAACCAATGAGCAGTTCTTC	CASSLESGRGTNEQFF
.	TRBV2	.	TRBJ2-1	TGTGCCAGCAGTGAATGGGCGGGCCCCTCCTACAATGAGCAGTTCTTC	CASSEWAGPSYNEQFF
TRBD2	TRBV28	.	TRBJ2-7	TGTGCCAGCAGTTTAGGGACTAGCGTCTACGAGCAGTACTTC	CASSLGTSVYEQYF
.	TRBV10-3	.	TRBJ1-3	TGTGCCATCAGACCGGAGCCCTCTGGAAACACCATATATTTT	CAIRPEPSGNTIYF
.	TRBV15	.	TRBJ1-2	TGTGCCACCAGCACCGCTGAGGGCGGCTATGGCTACACCTTC	CATSTAEGGYGYTF
.	TRBV28	.	TRBJ1-1	TGTGCCAGCAGTTTTAGTAGATTCCTCGTGGCTGAAGCTTTCTTT	CASSFSRFLVAEAFF
.	TRBV28	.	TRBJ2-1	TGTGCCAGCAGTCGCCCCAGGGGCAAGGGGGACAATGAGCAGTTCTTC	CASSRPRGKGDNEQFF
TRBD2	TRBV11-2	.	TRBJ2-7	TGTGCCAGCAGCCCTCTAGCGGGGGGCTCTCTTAGCTCCTACGAGCAGTACTTC	CASSPLAGGSLSSYEQYF
.	TRBV28	.	TRBJ2-7	TGTGCCACCCTCAGGGTGCCACTCTACGAGCAGTACTTC	CATLRVPLYEQYF
.	TRBV20-1	.	TRBJ2-7	TGCAGTGCTAGACTAGCGTACGAGCAGTACTTC	CSARLAYEQYF
.	TRBV5-6	.	TRBJ1-1	TGTGCCAGCAGCGGACAGTTGAACACTGAAGCTTTCTTT	CASSGQLNTEAFF
TRBD1	TRBV19	once	TRBJ1-2	TGTGCCAGTAGTACGCGGCCGGGACAGGTTACCCCCAACTATGGCTACACCTTC	CASSTRPGQVTPNYGYTF
TRBD1	TRBV5-1	few	TRBJ2-5	TGCGCCAGCAGCCGGACAGGGGCTAACCAAGAGACCCAGTACTTC	CASSRTGANQETQYF
TRBD1	TRBV7-9	.	TRBJ1-2	TGTGCCAGCAGCTCGGGGGACTCCGGGACAGGGTATGGCTACACCTTC	CASSSGDSGTGYGYTF
.	TRBV28	.	TRBJ1-1	TGTGCCAGCAGTTTCAGGGAAGCTGAAGCTTTCTTT	CASSFREAEAFF
.	TRBV27	few	TRBJ1-2	TGTGCCAGCAGTATGACACCTAATGGCTACACCTTC	CASSMTPNGYTF
.	TRBV2	.	TRBJ2-1	TGTGCCAGCAGTGAAGACGGGAGCTCCTACAATGAGCAGTTCTTC	CASSEDGSSYNEQFF
.	TRBV5-4	.	TRBJ1-1	TGTGCCAGCAGCAGCCACGGGGATATGAACACTGAAGCTTTCTTT	CASSSHGDMNTEAFF
.	TRBV5-1	.	TRBJ2-7	TGCGCCAGCAGCTTGGCTGCGGGCGGGGACGAGCAGTACTTC	CASSLAAGGDEQYF
TRBD2	TRBV29-1	.	TRBJ2-7	TGCAGCGTTGGACTAGCGGGAGTTGGCTACGAGCAGTACTTC	CSVGLAGVGYEQYF
TRBD1	TRBV6-1	few	TRBJ2-7	TGTGCCAGCAGTGAAGCGTACAGGGGTGGCTACGAGCAGTACTTC	CASSEAYRGGYEQYF
TRBD1	TRBV27	.	TRBJ1-1	TGTGCCAGCAGTTCAGGACAGGGAATGAACACTGAAGCTTTCTTT	CASSSGQGMNTEAFF
.	TRBV7-9	.	TRBJ2-5	TGTGCCAGCAGCATCCACCGGGACTCAGAGACCCAGTACTTC	CASSIHRDSETQYF
.	TRBV29-1	.	TRBJ1-2	TGCAGCGTTGAAGGGCAGACATATGGCTACACCTTC	CSVEGQTYGYTF
TRBD1	TRBV5-1	once	TRBJ2-7	TGCGCCAGCAGCTTGGTAGGGACAGGGGCCTACGAGCAGTACTTC	CASSLVGTGAYEQYF
.	TRBV29-1	.	TRBJ2-7	TGCAGCGTCCTCACAGGGTCTAAGCAGTACTTC	CSVLTGSKQYF
TRBD1	TRBV12-5	.	TRBJ2-7	TGTGCTAGTGGTTTGGGGGGGGACAGGTGGTTGGAGCAGTACTTC	CASGLGGDRWLEQYF
TRBD1	TRBV7-3	.	TRBJ2-1	TGTGCCAGCAGCTTTGGGACAGGCTATGGCAATGAGCAGTTCTTC	CASSFGTGYGNEQFF
.	TRBV9	.	TRBJ1-2	TGTGCCAGCAGCGAAGGAGACAGGTTGAATGGCTACACCTTC	CASSEGDRLNGYTF
TRBD1	TRBV9	.	TRBJ2-1	TGTGCCAGCAGCCCCGGACAGGAATACAATGAGCAGTTCTTC	CASSPGQEYNEQFF
TRBD2	TRBV11-3	.	TRBJ2-2	TGTGCCAGCAGCCCGGCACTAGCGGGAGATTACACCGGGGAGCTGTTTTTT	CASSPALAGDYTGELFF
TRBD1	TRBV6-1	.	TRBJ1-2	TGTGCCAGCAGTGAAGACAGGGGGCTTGGCTACACCTTC	CASSEDRGLGYTF
.	TRBV11-2	once	TRBJ2-5	TGTGCCAGCAGTCAGGGAGGCCAAGAGACCCAGTACTTC	CASSQGGQETQYF
.	TRBV9	.	TRBJ2-5	TGTGCCAGCAGCGCCTACGACACAAACCAAGAGACCCAGTACTTC	CASSAYDTNQETQYF
TRBD2	TRBV27	once	TRBJ2-3	TGTGCCAGCAGTTCCGGACTAGCGGGAACGTCAGGTACGCAGTATTTT	CASSSGLAGTSGTQYF
.	TRBV15	.	TRBJ1-2	TGTGCCACCAGCAGAGATCACCAGGATAATGGCTACACCTTC	CATSRDHQDNGYTF
TRBD1	TRBV5-6	.	TRBJ1-5	TGTGCCAGCAGCGCCCACCGGGACAGGCAGTATAGCAATCAGCCCCAGCATTTT	CASSAHRDRQYSNQPQHF
.	TRBV4-3	once	TRBJ2-7	TGCGCCAGCAGCCAAGATCGGACTTTAACCTACGAGCAGTACTTC	CASSQDRTLTYEQYF